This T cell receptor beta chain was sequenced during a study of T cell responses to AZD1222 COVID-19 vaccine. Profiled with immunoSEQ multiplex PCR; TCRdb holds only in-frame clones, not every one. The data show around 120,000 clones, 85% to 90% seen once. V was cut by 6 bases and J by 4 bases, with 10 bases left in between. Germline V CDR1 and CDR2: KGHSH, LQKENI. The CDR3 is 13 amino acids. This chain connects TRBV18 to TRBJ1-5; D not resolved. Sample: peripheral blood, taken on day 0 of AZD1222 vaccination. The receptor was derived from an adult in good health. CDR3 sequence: CASSPGANQPQHF. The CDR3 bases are TGTGCCAGCTCCCCCGGTGCGAATCAGCCCCAGCATTTT.